The clone carrying this T cell receptor beta chain was counted a few times. Its antigen is currently unknown. J gave up 4 bases and V 2 bases, and 11 bases lay outside the gene matches. The germline gives CDR1 DFQATT, CDR2 SNEGSKA (reference sequence). This CDR3 is built from 16 residues. The sample originates from a study of Graves' ophthalmopathy and Graves' hyperthyroidism. Overall study findings and caveats: Most expanded clonotypes in thyroid above 0.001 frequency also showed up in blood.

Enrolled hyperthyroidism patients had a new diagnosis, a duration under 2 months, and an age of 18 to 65. Clinicians diagnosed using symptoms, serum thyroxine, TRAb, thyroid ultrasound and orbital computed tomography. From RNA, the CDR3 regions of TCR beta chains were amplified and sequenced. Second-round multiplex PCR came after a first-round RT-PCR that employed HTBI primers. TCRdb ran MiXCR on the multiplex PCR reads and lists one entry per CDR3 protein. Found here are some 1.1 million distinct CDR3 sequences, approximately 35% of them singletons; the top ten hold more than 9.5%. The rearrangement joins TRBV20-1 to TRBJ1-5; TRBD1 matches 7 bases. The sequenced sample was peripheral blood or thyroid tissue (not recorded which). The TCR comes from an adult man with Graves' hyperthyroidism. For the CDR3, the DNA is TGCAGTGCTAGACCCAACGACAGGGAAGTAAATCAGCCCCAGCATTTT. Its protein product is CSARPNDREVNQPQHF.